This entry lists 31 T cell receptor beta chains sequenced from one sample in a study of blood T cell repertoires in COVID-19. TCRdb's table, derived via immunoSEQ multiplex PCR, lists solely in-frame clones and lacks some. Among roughly 250,000 clones, roughly 84% were seen once, and the ten largest hold around 16%. Input material: peripheral blood. The receptors were sampled from a person aged 70 to 80 with COVID-19, enrolled during active disease.

The chain joins TRBV19 to TRBJ1-5, with 9 bases lining up with TRBD1. The CDR3 covers 14 residues. Germline trimming cut 2 bases from V and 7 bases from J; bases unmatched to any gene: 3. Germline CDR1 LNHDA, CDR2 SQIVND (reference sequence). DNA for the CDR3: TGTGCCAGTAGTATATTGACAGGGGGACAGCCCCAGCATTTT. This sequence encodes CASSILTGGQPQHF. Complete variable domain (other parts from reference TRBV19 and TRBJ1-5): DGGITQSPKYLFRKEGQNVTLSCEQNLNHDAMYWYRQDPGQGLRLIYYSQIVNDFQKGDIAEGYSVSREKKESFPLTVTSAQKNPTAFYLCASSILTGGQPQHFGDGTRLSIL.

This clone was seen a single time. V is TRBV19 and J is TRBJ2-7; 8 bases map to TRBD1. V lost 7 bases, J lost 3 bases, and 11 bases stayed unmatched. The CDR3 totals 15 residues. CDR1 LNHDA and CDR2 SQIVND come from the germline V gene (reference sequence). CDR3: CASNDPGQASYEQYF. CDR3 in DNA: TGTGCCAGTAACGACCCGGGACAGGCAAGCTACGAGCAGTACTTC.

V is TRBV10-3 and J is TRBJ1-3, with TRBD1 matching 8 bases. In germline, CDR1 is ENHRY, CDR2 SYGVKD. This CDR3 spans 15 amino acids. Trimming took 6 bases from V and 0 from J; bases not matched to a gene: 4. DNA for the CDR3: TGTGCCATCAGGAACGGGACAGGCTCTGGAAACACCATATATTTT. Encoded protein: CAIRNGTGSGNTIYF.

The V gene is TRBV27, the J gene TRBJ1-6; 9 nucleotides agree with TRBD1. The germline V gene encodes CDR1 MNHEY and CDR2 SMNVEV (reference sequence). V trimming: 6 bases; J trimming: 8 bases; junction bases outside the gene matches: 8. The CDR3 length is 15 residues. The CDR3 region is CASSPGDREYSPLHF. CDR3 DNA sequence: TGTGCCAGCAGCCCCGGGGACAGGGAATATTCACCCCTCCACTTT.

The CDR3 DNA sequence: TGTGCCAGCAGCCCGAGGGGGAACAATCAGCCCCAGCATTTT. It translates to CASSPRGNNQPQHF. This chain links TRBV7-9 with TRBJ1-5; maybe TRBD1 (6 bases). CDR3 length equals 14 residues. Looked up from germline, CDR1 is SEHNR and CDR2 is FQNEAQ (reference sequence). Trimming removed 5 bases at V and 3 bases at J, with 11 bases between.

Notes on this clone: The sample contains more than one DNA sequence encoding this CDR3. The CDR3 region is CASSLGSGSYEQYF. CDR3 in DNA: TGTGCCAGCAGCTTAGGTTCAGGATCCTACGAGCAGTACTTC. The chain recombines TRBV11-2 with TRBJ2-7; D is ambiguous. CDR1 and CDR2 from the germline V gene are SGHAT and FQNNGV. The CDR3 consists of 14 residues. The V and J ends lost 1 base and 1 base respectively, with 8 bases between them.

V gene TRBV29-1 combines with J gene TRBJ1-5, with D possibly being TRBD1 (5 bases). The CDR3 totals 14 residues. V lost 4 bases and J 5 bases, leaving 15 bases between the germline ends. Germline CDR1 reads SQVTM; CDR2 reads ANQGSEA. Here the CDR3 DNA reads TGCAGCGTTGTTGGGGCAGGCACCGATCAGCCCCAGCATTTT. Translated: CSVVGAGTDQPQHF.

This chain uses TRBV7-3 with TRBJ2-5; weak D call: TRBD2 (6 bases). Looked up from germline, CDR1 is SGHTA and CDR2 is FQGTGA. Trimming shortened V by 0 bases and J by 1 base, and 6 bases separated the two germline ends. CDR3 size: 14 residues. CDR3 residues: CASSLTGGQETQYF. CDR3 nucleotide sequence: TGTGCCAGCAGCTTAACGGGGGGCCAAGAGACCCAGTACTTC.

The J gene is TRBJ1-5, the V gene TRBV30; 9 bases agree with TRBD1. Germline loops: CDR1 GTSNPN, CDR2 SVGIG (reference sequence). V lost 5 bases and J lost 7; bases outside the gene matches: 9. The CDR3 is 14 amino acids. CDR3 in DNA: TGTGCCTGGGCTCCGGGACAGGGAATGCAGCCCCAGCATTTT. Its protein is CAWAPGQGMQPQHF.

This clone was observed a few times. The J gene is TRBJ1-5, the V gene TRBV7-2; 10 bases fit TRBD1. The CDR3 has 15 amino acids. Trimming at V came to 4 bases and at J to 6 bases, leaving 6 bases not matched to a gene. Looked up from germline, CDR1 is SGHTA and CDR2 is FQGNSA. The CDR3 here is CASSSDRGVGQPQHF. CDR3 DNA: TGTGCCAGCAGCTCGGACAGGGGGGTTGGTCAGCCCCAGCATTTT.

This chain links TRBV28 with TRBJ1-6; no clear D. CDR3 length: 15 amino acids. V shed 2 bases and J shed 6 bases, with 11 bases lying between them. The germline V gene encodes CDR1 MDHEN and CDR2 SYDVKM. CDR3 region: CASSLHQNTNSPLHF. In DNA form, the CDR3 reads TGTGCCAGCAGTTTACACCAGAACACTAATTCACCCCTCCACTTT.

V and J are TRBV9 and TRBJ2-1; maybe TRBD1 (5 bases). Trimming cost V 0 bases and J 2 bases, with 15 bases left between them. This CDR3 is 17 amino acids long. The germline V gene has CDR1 SGDLS and CDR2 YYNGEE. CDR3 DNA sequence: TGTGCCAGCAGCGTAGAGTCTAAGGGGTGGCCCTACAATGAGCAGTTCTTC. It encodes CASSVESKGWPYNEQFF.

The V gene is TRBV9, the J gene TRBJ1-5; tentatively, D is TRBD1 (5 bases). V lost 1 base, J lost 7 bases, and 12 bases lay in between. In germline, CDR1 is SGDLS, CDR2 YYNGEE. The CDR3 runs to 14 residues. CDR3 in amino acids: CASSVYSQGQPQHF. For the CDR3, the DNA is TGTGCCAGCAGCGTATACTCCCAGGGCCAGCCCCAGCATTTT. The full variable domain, with the rest looked up from reference TRBV9 and TRBJ1-5, is DSGVTQTPKHLITATGQRVTLRCSPRSGDLSVYWYQQSLDQGLQFLIQYYNGEERAKGNILERFSAQQFPDLHSELNLSSLELGDSALYFCASSVYSQGQPQHFGDGTRLSIL.

V gene TRBV7-2 combines with J gene TRBJ1-2; 7 nucleotides agree with TRBD1. Germline V lookup: CDR1 SGHTA, CDR2 FQGNSA. This CDR3 region has 14 residues. The trim removed 5 bases at V and 0 bases at J, leaving 3 bases unmatched. This CDR3 is CASSPGTANYGYTF. As DNA, the CDR3 is TGTGCCAGCAGCCCCGGGACAGCTAACTATGGCTACACCTTC.

V gene TRBV4-3 combines with J gene TRBJ2-2; weak D call: TRBD1 (5 bases). Germline V CDR1 and CDR2: LGHNA, YSLEER. V dropped 3 bases and J dropped 6 bases, with 11 bases sitting between them. There are 14 residues in the CDR3. The CDR3 region is CASSQNQGAGELFF. The CDR3 DNA sequence: TGCGCCAGCAGCCAGAATCAGGGTGCCGGGGAGCTGTTTTTT.

The chain carries TRBV7-9 and TRBJ1-1; weak D call: TRBD1 (5 bases). The CDR3 consists of 13 residues. Trimming removed 0 bases from V and 4 bases from J, with 6 bases in between. The germline gives CDR1 SEHNR, CDR2 FQNEAQ (reference sequence). CDR3 in amino acids: CASSLAGLTEAFF. In nucleotides, the CDR3 is TGTGCCAGCAGCTTAGCGGGACTCACTGAAGCTTTCTTT.

The chain has TRBV19 and TRBJ2-7; TRBD1 agrees at 8 bases. CDR3 length: 14 amino acids. V shed 6 bases and J 6 bases; nucleotides not matched to a gene: 10. Germline CDR1 LNHDA, CDR2 SQIVND (reference sequence). CDR3 nucleotide sequence: TGTGCCAGTAGCACATCGGGACAGGTCGCCGAGCAGTACTTC. It translates to CASSTSGQVAEQYF.

The chain carries TRBV6-2 or TRBV6-3 and TRBJ1-1; D is unclear. Germline CDR1 is MNHEY and CDR2 is SVGEGT. The CDR3 has 13 amino acids. Deletions cut 5 bases from V and 1 base from J, with 8 bases between. CDR3 amino acids: CASSITRNTEAFF. In DNA form, the CDR3 reads TGTGCCAGCAGTATTACAAGGAACACTGAAGCTTTCTTT.

The V and J genes are TRBV6-5 and TRBJ1-5; D not certain. The germline V and J ends were trimmed by 2 bases and 0 bases, with 11 bases remaining between them. This CDR3 comprises 16 residues. Germline CDR1 reads MNHEY; CDR2 reads SVGAGI. As DNA, the CDR3 is TGTGCCAGCAGTTACCTTCGGGGAAATAGCAATCAGCCCCAGCATTTT. The encoded protein is CASSYLRGNSNQPQHF.

The J gene is TRBJ1-2, the V gene TRBV19; 7 bases are shared with TRBD1. With 5 bases clipped from V and 7 bases from J, the junction kept 1 base outside the gene matches. The CDR3 spans 11 residues. Germline CDR1 and CDR2: LNHDA and SQIVND (reference sequence). CDR3: CASSDRVGYTF. CDR3 coding DNA: TGTGCCAGTAGTGACAGGGTTGGCTACACCTTC.

Written as DNA, the CDR3 is TGTGCCAGTAAAAATCTCGGGGGGAACACTGAAGCTTTCTTT. It encodes CASKNLGGNTEAFF. This sequence joins TRBV19 and TRBJ1-1; tentative D call: TRBD1 (5 bases). The CDR3 length is 14 residues. CDR1 and CDR2 from the germline V gene are LNHDA and SQIVND (reference sequence). V was shortened by 7 bases and J by 1 base, with 13 bases between the two germline ends.

Comment on this clone: This same CDR3 is encoded by further DNA sequences in the sample. The J gene is TRBJ1-6, the V gene TRBV3-1 (or the pseudogene TRBV3-2); 8 positions match TRBD1. Germline-derived CDR1 and CDR2 are LGHDT and YNNKEL (reference sequence). CDR3 length: 15 amino acids. J gave up 7 bases and V 1 base, and 3 bases lay outside the gene matches. The CDR3 reads CASSQGTGTNSPLHF. Written as DNA, the CDR3 is TGTGCCAGCAGCCAAGGGACAGGGACGAATTCACCCCTCCACTTT.

The chain uses TRBV5-1 and TRBJ1-2, with 7 bases identical to TRBD1. Germline loops: CDR1 SGHRS, CDR2 YFSETQ. Losses at the gene ends were 4 bases for V and 0 bases for J; bases not matched to a gene: 3. This CDR3 is built from 14 residues. CDR3 DNA sequence: TGCGCCAGCAGCATTGGGACAGCTAACTATGGCTACACCTTC. Translated: CASSIGTANYGYTF.

This rearrangement joins TRBV19 to TRBJ2-1, with D maybe TRBD2 (6 bases). V was cut by 2 bases and J by 3 bases, with 11 bases left in between. CDR3 length: 15 residues. Germline V gene data show CDR1 as LNHDA and CDR2 as SQIVND (reference sequence). The CDR3, as DNA: TGTGCCAGTAGTATAAGGGACTTTCTCTACAATGAGCAGTTCTTC. Translated: CASSIRDFLYNEQFF.

This chain connects TRBV23-1 to TRBJ2-7; D might be TRBD1 (6 bases). TRBV23-1 is an ORF, with its function uncertain. The V and J ends lost 0 bases and 7 bases respectively, with 19 bases between them. This CDR3 spans 16 amino acids. This CDR3 is CASSQSETDRDLEQYF. The CDR3 DNA follows: TGCGCCAGCAGTCAATCGGAAACGGACAGAGACCTTGAGCAGTACTTC.

The V call is TRBV9, the J call TRBJ2-1, with 9 bases matching TRBD1. After removal of 2 bases from V and 9 bases from J, the junction contained 9 bases not matched to a gene. Germline values: CDR1 SGDLS, CDR2 YYNGEE. This CDR3 region has 15 residues. The CDR3 bases are TGTGCCAGCAGCGTCGGACAGGGGTCCCTTTTTGAGCAGTTCTTC. Encoded protein: CASSVGQGSLFEQFF.

The chain carries TRBV5-1 and TRBJ2-5; 10 bases agree with TRBD1. Per the germline V gene, CDR1 is SGHRS and CDR2 is YFSETQ. CDR3 length: 16 amino acids. V was pared by 4 bases and J by 5 bases, with 11 bases of the junction left unmatched. Written as DNA, the CDR3 is TGCGCCAGCAGCCACCGGGACAGGGGAGTATGGGAGACCCAGTACTTC. This translates into CASSHRDRGVWETQYF.

The chain has TRBV14 and TRBJ2-7; 14 nucleotides agree with TRBD2. The CDR3 covers 16 residues. CDR1 is SGHDN and CDR2 is FVKESK in the germline V gene. J was trimmed by 9 bases and V by 4 bases; bases with no gene match: 11. Here the CDR3 DNA reads TGTGCCAGCAGCCCACGACTAGCGGGAGGGAAATTGAGGCAGTACTTC. Translation gives CASSPRLAGGKLRQYF.

This chain joins TRBV7-2 and TRBJ1-6, with D possibly being TRBD1 (5 bases). CDR3 length equals 18 residues. Germline V gene data show CDR1 as SGHTA and CDR2 as FQGNSA. V lost 0 bases to trimming and J lost 10 bases, with 22 bases between them. For the CDR3, the DNA is TGTGCCAGCAGCTTAGCGAGCCCGACAGCCTGGATTGGGTCACCCCTCCACTTT. Translated, it gives CASSLASPTAWIGSPLHF.

The chain is built from TRBV15 and TRBJ1-6, with TRBD1 matching 7 bases. Trimming cost V 1 base and J 8 bases; bases outside gene matches: 11. CDR3 length: 17 residues. CDR1 LNHNV and CDR2 YYDKDF come from the germline V gene (reference sequence). CDR3 DNA: TGTGCCACCAGCAGAGGGAGCGACGACAGGGTTTATTCACCCCTCCACTTT. It specifies CATSRGSDDRVYSPLHF.

The chain carries TRBV6-2 or TRBV6-3 and TRBJ2-7; 11 bases are a match to TRBD2. The J segment lost 5 bases and the V segment lost 5 bases, leaving 11 bases of the junction unmatched. This CDR3 region has 16 residues. Germline V gene data show CDR1 as MNHEY and CDR2 as SVGEGT. Here the CDR3 DNA reads TGTGCCAGCAGTCCATCCGGGACTAGCGGCCCCAACGAGCAGTACTTC. The encoded protein is CASSPSGTSGPNEQYF.